This T cell receptor (beta chain) was observed in a study of response to subunit inactivated influenza vaccine. Study-wide results and limits: Authors suggested each seasonal influenza vaccination recruits few new T cells.

From the RT-PCR reads, TCRdb called clonotypes with MiXCR, one entry per CDR3 protein. The sample shows just over 300,000 distinct CDR3 sequences, about 20% of them seen only once. The sample holds a few counts of this clonotype. What it binds is not known. The CDR3 sequence is 15 residues long. Per germline, CDR1 LGHNA and CDR2 YNFKEQ. The V end lost 1 base, the J end lost 6 bases, and 12 bases lay between the germline ends. The sample in question was PBMCs from blood, obtained about 20 months after vaccination. The chain has TRBV4-2 and TRBJ2-2; possibly TRBD1 for D (6 bases). This clonotype was obtained from a man between 50 and 75 years old who received an inactivated influenza vaccine. This chain's CDR3 is CASSQARRQAGELFF. The CDR3 bases are TGTGCCAGCAGCCAAGCTAGACGACAGGCCGGGGAGCTGTTTTTT.